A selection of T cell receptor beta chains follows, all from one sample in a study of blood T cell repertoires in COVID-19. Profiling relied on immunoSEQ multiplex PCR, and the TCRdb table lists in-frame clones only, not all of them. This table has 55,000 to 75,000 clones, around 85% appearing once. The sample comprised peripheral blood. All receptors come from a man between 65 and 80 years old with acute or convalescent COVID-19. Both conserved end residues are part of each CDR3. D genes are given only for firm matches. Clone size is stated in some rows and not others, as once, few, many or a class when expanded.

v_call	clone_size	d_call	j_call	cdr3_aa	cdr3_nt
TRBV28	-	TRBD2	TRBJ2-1	CASSFGTSGENEQFF	TGTGCCAGCAGTTTCGGGACTAGCGGGGAGAATGAGCAGTTCTTC
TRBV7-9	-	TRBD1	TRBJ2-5	CASSLRGTGEETQYF	TGTGCCAGCAGCTTAAGGGGGACAGGAGAAGAGACCCAGTACTTC
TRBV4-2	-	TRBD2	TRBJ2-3	CASSQGPSGTSTDTQYF	TGTGCCAGCAGCCAAGGCCCTAGCGGGACTAGCACAGATACGCAGTATTTT
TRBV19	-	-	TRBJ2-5	CASSTGTTRWGETQYF	TGTGCCAGTAGTACCGGGACAACTCGCTGGGGAGAGACCCAGTACTTC
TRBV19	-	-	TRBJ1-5	CASSIPDWPDQPQHF	TGTGCCAGTAGTATTCCCGACTGGCCCGACCAGCCCCAGCATTTT
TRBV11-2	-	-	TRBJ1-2	CASSFAVPNYGYTF	TGTGCCAGCAGCTTTGCAGTTCCTAACTATGGCTACACCTTC
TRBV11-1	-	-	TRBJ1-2	CASSLRGAEDYGYTF	TGTGCCAGCAGCTTACGGGGGGCTGAGGACTATGGCTACACCTTC
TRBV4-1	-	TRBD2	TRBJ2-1	CASSQARAGTSIYNEQFF	TGCGCCAGCAGCCAAGCAAGAGCCGGGACTAGCATATACAATGAGCAGTTCTTC
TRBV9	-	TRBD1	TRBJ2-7	CASSAGTGDREQYF	TGTGCCAGCAGCGCTGGGACAGGGGATCGCGAGCAGTACTTC
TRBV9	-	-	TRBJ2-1	CASGPSGATLYNEQFF	TGTGCCAGCGGACCCTCTGGGGCAACTCTCTACAATGAGCAGTTCTTC
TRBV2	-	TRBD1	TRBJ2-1	CASSSGTGQYNEQFF	TGTGCCAGCAGTAGCGGGACAGGGCAGTACAATGAGCAGTTCTTC
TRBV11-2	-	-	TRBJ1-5	CASSRNPGNQPQHF	TGTGCCAGCAGCCGTAATCCGGGCAATCAGCCCCAGCATTTT
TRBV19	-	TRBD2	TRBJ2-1	CASSPSKTSDNEQFF	TGTGCCAGTAGTCCCTCGAAGACTAGCGATAATGAGCAGTTCTTC
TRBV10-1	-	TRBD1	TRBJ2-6	CASSPGQGAGANVLTF	TGCGCCAGCAGTCCAGGACAGGGGGCTGGGGCCAACGTCCTGACTTTC
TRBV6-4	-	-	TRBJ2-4	CASSDGAQEPKGLAKNIQYF	TGTGCCAGCAGTGACGGGGCACAGGAACCAAAGGGCCTAGCCAAAAACATTCAGTACTTC
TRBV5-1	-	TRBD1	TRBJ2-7	CASRGTGLVSNEQYF	TGCGCCAGCAGAGGGACAGGCTTGGTGAGCAACGAGCAGTACTTC
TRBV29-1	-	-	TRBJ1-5	CSVAQSNQPQHF	TGCAGCGTTGCCCAGTCCAATCAGCCCCAGCATTTT
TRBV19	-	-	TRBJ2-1	CASSNRPRDEQFF	TGTGCCAGTAGTAATAGACCCCGGGATGAGCAGTTCTTC
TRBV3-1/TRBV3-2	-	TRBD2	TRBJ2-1	CASRLWLADNEQFF	TGTGCCAGCAGGCTGTGGCTAGCGGACAATGAGCAGTTCTTC
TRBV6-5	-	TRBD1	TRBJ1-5	CASRAGGLGNQPQHF	TGTGCCAGCAGGGCAGGGGGCTTGGGCAATCAGCCCCAGCATTTT
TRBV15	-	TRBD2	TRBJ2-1	CATSRGLAGGYNEQFF	TGTGCCACCAGCAGAGGACTAGCGGGAGGATACAATGAGCAGTTCTTC
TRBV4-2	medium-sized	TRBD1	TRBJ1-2	CASSQVTGVGRLYGYTF	TGTGCCAGCAGCCAAGTAACAGGGGTCGGTCGTCTCTATGGCTACACCTTC
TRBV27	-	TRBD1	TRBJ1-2	CASSFSPGQAGKEDYGYTF	TGTGCCAGCAGTTTCTCCCCCGGACAGGCGGGAAAAGAGGACTATGGCTACACCTTC
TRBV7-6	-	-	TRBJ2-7	CASSLGGPNEQYF	TGTGCCAGCAGCTTAGGGGGGCCTAACGAGCAGTACTTC
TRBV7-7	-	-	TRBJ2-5	CASSSSGLETQYF	TGTGCCAGCAGCTCGTCAGGGCTGGAGACCCAGTACTTC
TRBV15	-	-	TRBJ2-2	CATSGQYTGELFF	TGTGCCACCAGCGGCCAGTACACCGGGGAGCTGTTTTTT
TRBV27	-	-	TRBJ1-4	CASSWTRNEKLFF	TGTGCCAGCAGTTGGACTAGAAATGAAAAACTGTTTTTT
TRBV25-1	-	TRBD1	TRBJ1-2	CASSGTGDYGYTF	TGTGCCAGCAGTGGGACAGGGGACTATGGCTACACCTTC
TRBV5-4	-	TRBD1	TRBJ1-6	CASSSKQGAGSPLHF	TGTGCCAGCAGCTCCAAACAGGGGGCTGGGTCACCCCTCCACTTT
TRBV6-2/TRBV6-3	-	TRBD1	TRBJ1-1	CASSYFAGGMETEAFF	TGTGCCAGCAGTTACTTCGCAGGGGGCATGGAGACTGAAGCTTTCTTT
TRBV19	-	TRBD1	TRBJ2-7	CASSIAGQGFYEQYF	TGTGCCAGTAGTATAGCGGGACAGGGGTTCTACGAGCAGTACTTC
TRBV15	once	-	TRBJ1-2	CATSRVQLNYGYTF	TGTGCCACCAGCAGAGTACAGCTAAACTATGGCTACACCTTC
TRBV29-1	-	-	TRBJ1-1	CSAGVFRHEAFF	TGCAGCGCGGGGGTGTTTCGACACGAAGCTTTCTTT
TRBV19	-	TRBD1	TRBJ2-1	CASRPGPGQYYNEQFF	TGTGCCAGTAGGCCCGGACCGGGACAGTATTACAATGAGCAGTTCTTC
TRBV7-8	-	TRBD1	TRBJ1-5	CASSTKQGVSNQPQHF	TGTGCCAGCAGTACAAAACAGGGGGTGAGCAATCAGCCCCAGCATTTT
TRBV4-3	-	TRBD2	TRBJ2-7	CASSQGEGGEQYF	TGCGCCAGCAGCCAAGGGGAGGGCGGCGAGCAGTACTTC
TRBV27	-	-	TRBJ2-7	CASSLSGAYEQYF	TGTGCCAGCAGTTTAAGCGGAGCCTACGAGCAGTACTTC
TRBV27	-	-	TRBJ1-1	CASSLQSGWLGTEAFF	TGTGCCAGCAGTTTACAATCAGGGTGGCTGGGCACTGAAGCTTTCTTT
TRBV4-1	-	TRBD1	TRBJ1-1	CASSQHAGGNTEAFF	TGCGCCAGCAGCCAACACGCAGGGGGTAACACTGAAGCTTTCTTT
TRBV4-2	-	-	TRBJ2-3	CASSQDIQVRTSGADTQYF	TGTGCCAGCAGCCAAGATATCCAAGTCCGGACCTCGGGAGCAGATACGCAGTATTTT
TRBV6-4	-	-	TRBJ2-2	CASSDSYSDTGELFF	TGTGCCAGCAGTGACTCGTACTCGGACACCGGGGAGCTGTTTTTT
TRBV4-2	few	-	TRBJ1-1	CASSQDPASGTEAFF	TGTGCCAGCAGCCAAGATCCAGCTAGTGGCACTGAAGCTTTCTTT
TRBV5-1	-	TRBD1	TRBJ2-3	CASSLSGQGGDTQYF	TGCGCCAGCAGCTTGTCGGGACAGGGGGGAGATACGCAGTATTTT
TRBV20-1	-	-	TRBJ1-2	CSASRVANYGYTF	TGCAGTGCTAGTCGGGTTGCTAACTATGGCTACACCTTC
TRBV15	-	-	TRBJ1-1	CATSKGQYTEAFF	TGTGCCACCAGCAAAGGACAGTACACTGAAGCTTTCTTT
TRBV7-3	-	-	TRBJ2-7	CASSPGDYYEQYF	TGTGCCAGCAGCCCGGGGGATTATTACGAGCAGTACTTC
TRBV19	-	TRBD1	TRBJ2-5	CASSIDPWGQGTSQETQYF	TGTGCCAGTAGTATAGATCCATGGGGACAGGGGACCAGCCAAGAGACCCAGTACTTC
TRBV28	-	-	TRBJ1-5	CASSLQVRVSQPQHF	TGTGCCAGCAGTTTGCAGGTCAGGGTTTCTCAGCCCCAGCATTTT
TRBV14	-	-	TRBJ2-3	CASSQQRHTDTQYF	TGTGCCAGCAGCCAACAGCGGCACACAGATACGCAGTATTTT
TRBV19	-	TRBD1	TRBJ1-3	CASTPRGTTGANTIYF	TGTGCCAGTACACCCCGGGGAACGACAGGGGCAAACACCATATATTTT
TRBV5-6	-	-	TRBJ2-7	CASSLGGVLRGGEQYF	TGTGCCAGCAGCTTAGGTGGAGTGCTCAGGGGCGGCGAGCAGTACTTC
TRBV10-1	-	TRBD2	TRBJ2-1	CASSASGGGEQFF	TGCGCCAGCAGCGCGTCGGGGGGGGGTGAGCAGTTCTTC
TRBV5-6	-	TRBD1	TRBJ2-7	CASSWGTDDYEQYF	TGTGCCAGCAGCTGGGGGACAGACGACTACGAGCAGTACTTC
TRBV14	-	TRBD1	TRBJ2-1	CASSQEGQGVLDEQFF	TGTGCCAGCAGCCAAGAGGGACAGGGAGTATTGGATGAGCAGTTCTTC
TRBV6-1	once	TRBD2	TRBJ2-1	CASSDRLAGGNEQFF	TGTGCCAGCAGTGACCGGCTAGCGGGTGGCAATGAGCAGTTCTTC
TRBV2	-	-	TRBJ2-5	CASSQTGPETQYF	TGTGCCAGCAGTCAGACAGGTCCAGAGACCCAGTACTTC
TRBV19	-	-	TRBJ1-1	CASSIGGETTEAFF	TGTGCCAGTAGTATAGGGGGGGAGACCACTGAAGCTTTCTTT